This entry describes one T cell receptor beta chain. Other DNA sequences within the sample encode an identical CDR3. The ends were cut back, 0 bases at V and 5 bases at J, with 11 bases in the middle. The CDR3 consists of 14 residues. Germline V gene sequence: CDR1 SGHKS, CDR2 YYEKEE (reference sequence). Authors' data handling: Nucleated cell number was recorded as an estimate derived from reference gene primer amplification. TCRdb keeps only in-frame clones here, not all; method: immunoSEQ multiplex PCR. That table gives V, J and clone size, and the DNA gave D and trimming. The sample consists of roughly 77,000 clones, approximately 90% of them appearing once. This sample was taken from a study of blood T cell repertoires in COVID-19. Across the study: The origin of the acute and convalescent COVID-19 samples was the United States, Italy and Spain. T cells, B-cell-depleted T cells, or PBMCs supplied cDNA or gDNA.

The source of this sequence is a woman aged 80 or over with active COVID-19. The sequenced material came from peripheral blood. The rearrangement uses TRBV5-5 and TRBJ2-5; D is possibly TRBD1 (5 bases). The CDR3 is CASSLGGYVETQYF. The CDR3 DNA sequence: TGTGCCAGCAGCTTGGGGGGCTACGTGGAGACCCAGTACTTC.